This T cell receptor (beta chain) came from a study of blood T cells in healthy people across ages. Study outcomes and limitations: From one million sequenced T cells, diversity estimates were lower bounds.

This clonotype was observed at least ten times. Its target is unknown. V was clipped by 4 bases and J by 0 bases, with 24 bases between them. This CDR3 is 19 amino acids long. Germline V CDR1 and CDR2: MNHEY, SMNVEV (reference sequence). Sample-barcoded 5' priming and a J-beta primer mix drove a second PCR of 7 to 11 cycles. Via MiXCR, TCRdb re-called the 5' RACE reads, giving one row per CDR3 protein. In the table there are some 890,000 distinct CDR3 sequences, almost 30% of which are singletons. In addition, the sample was reused for a study of T cells of mothers and their children.

This clonotype was sampled from a woman in her thirties or forties in good health. Specimen: blood. V and J are TRBV27 and TRBJ1-1; D is possibly TRBD1 (6 bases). CDR3: CASSSPTRGAYGMNTEAFF. The CDR3 bases are TGTGCCAGCAGTTCACCCACCAGGGGCGCTTACGGCATGAACACTGAAGCTTTCTTT.